Sequencing of this TCR beta chain was carried out in a study of T cell responses to AZD1222 COVID-19 vaccine. As regards this clone: Antigen: not known.

CDR1 is SGDLS, CDR2 YYNGEE, per germline. Losses at the gene ends were 2 bases for V and 1 base for J; bases not matched to a gene: 5. This CDR3 is 15 amino acids long. Notes on the study in general: Dominant at 160-218 and 743-854, vaccine-associated CD4 TCRs also spanned spike. Baseline seropositivity occurred in only six AZD1222 recipients. The repertoires were collected only after the peak T cell response. Most donors were white British and more were female, and clonal diversity was possibly underestimated.

The repertoire was sequenced with immunoSEQ multiplex PCR; TCRdb's copy has only in-frame clones and lacks some. The data contain around 140,000 clones, approximately 84% of them singletons. V and J are TRBV9 and TRBJ1-1; TRBD1 agrees at 7 bases. The TCR sequence derives from an adult in good health. The specimen comprised peripheral blood, sampled on day 0 of AZD1222 vaccination. The CDR3, as DNA: TGTGCCAGCAGCGTGGGGAACAGGGGGAACACTGAAGCTTTCTTT. Translating it yields CASSVGNRGNTEAFF.